This TCR beta chain was retrieved from a study of PD-L1 blockade in urothelial cancer. Turning to the study itself: Blood analysis occurred 3 weeks (second dose) and 6 weeks after treatment start.

Germline CDR1 KGHSH, CDR2 LQKENI. Trimming removed 3 bases at V and 0 bases at J, with 9 bases between. The CDR3 runs 16 residues. Generated by immunoSEQ multiplex PCR, the TCRdb table keeps only in-frame clones and is missing some. The sample has about 120,000 clones; roughly 89% are singletons. A remark on this clone: Its antigen is as yet unknown.

Time point indicated: peripheral blood 6 weeks after treatment start. The patients had locally advanced or metastatic urothelial carcinoma. Regarding the study as a whole: Patients who had durable benefit saw their tumor-associated blood clones expand more at 3 weeks.

The sample was PBMCs, taken around atezolizumab (anti-PD-L1) treatment. The rearrangement links TRBV18 to TRBJ2-6; possibly TRBD1 for D (6 bases). The receptor comes from a man in his sixties with urothelial cancer. The CDR3 DNA reads as TGTGCCAGCTCACCCGACAGGAGCTCTGGGGCCAACGTCCTGACTTTC. It codes for CASSPDRSSGANVLTF.